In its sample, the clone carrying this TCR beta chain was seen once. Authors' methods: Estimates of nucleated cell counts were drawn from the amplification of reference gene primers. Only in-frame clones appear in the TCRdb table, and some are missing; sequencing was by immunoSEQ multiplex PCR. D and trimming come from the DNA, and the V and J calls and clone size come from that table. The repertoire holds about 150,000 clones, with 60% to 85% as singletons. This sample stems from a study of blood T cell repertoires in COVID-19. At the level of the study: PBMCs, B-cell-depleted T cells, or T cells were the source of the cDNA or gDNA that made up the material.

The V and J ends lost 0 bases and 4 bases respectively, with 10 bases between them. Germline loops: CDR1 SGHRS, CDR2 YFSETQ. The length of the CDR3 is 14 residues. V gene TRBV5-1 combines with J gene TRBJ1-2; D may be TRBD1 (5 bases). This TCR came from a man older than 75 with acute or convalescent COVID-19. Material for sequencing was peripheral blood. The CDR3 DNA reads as TGCGCCAGCAGCTTGGGAAGGACAAGCTATGGCTACACCTTC. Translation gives CASSLGRTSYGYTF.